This entry is about one TCR beta chain. With V trimmed by 3 bases and J by 2 bases, 3 bases remained unmatched. Germline CDR1 is MNHNS and CDR2 is SASEGT. This CDR3 contains 14 residues. The sample belongs to a study of blood T cell repertoires in COVID-19. At the level of the study: Sources were T cells, B-cell-depleted T cells, or PBMCs; the material itself was cDNA or gDNA.

Clones were sequenced by immunoSEQ multiplex PCR, and TCRdb holds only the in-frame ones, with some missing. The data show around 270,000 clones, with 85% to 90% seen just once and 4.6% held by the top ten. The specimen sequenced was peripheral blood. The sequence was collected from a man in his forties or fifties with acute or convalescent COVID-19. The chain has TRBV6-1 and TRBJ1-1; 7 nucleotides align to TRBD1. The CDR3 region has the DNA TGTGCCAGCAGTGAGAGACAGGGAAACACTGAAGCTTTCTTT. This gives the protein CASSERQGNTEAFF.